The present T cell receptor (beta chain) was sequenced within a study of T cells in Graves' hyperthyroidism and ophthalmopathy. Researchers barred patients who had uncontrolled infection, other autoimmune disease, pregnancy or lactation. The junction had 4 bases not matched to a gene; V was cut back by 6 bases and J by 3 bases. CDR3 length: 13 amino acids. RNA transcripts served as the template for amplifying TCR beta CDR3 regions. Initially, a first-round RT-PCR of the TCR CDR3 employed the HTBI primer set. TCRdb called the multiplex PCR reads again in MiXCR, with one record for every CDR3 protein. The sample gives fewer than 250,000 distinct CDR3 sequences, approximately 23% of which show up once; 35% is in the top ten.

The V call is TRBV12-3 or TRBV12-4, the J call TRBJ2-7, with 8 bases that match TRBD1. Sequencing was done on a sample of blood. The sequence came from a woman aged 40 to 50 with Graves' ophthalmopathy. The CDR3 spells CASSEGQDYEQYF. The CDR3 DNA is TGTGCCAGCAGCGAGGGACAGGACTACGAGCAGTACTTC.